The 23 T cell receptor beta chains listed next were all sequenced from one sample in a study of regulatory T cells in long-lasting Graves disease. Arm-PCR of CDR3 regions and iRepertoire HTBI primers were the basis on which TCR beta libraries were built. TCRdb itself ran the multiplex PCR reads through MiXCR, one entry per CDR3 protein. The sample consists of about 660,000 distinct CDR3 sequences, 30% of them appearing once. The time point was: persistent/refractory GD, antithyroid drugs over 5 years with positive TRAb. After RNA was extracted from PBMCs, the TCR library was made from it. Sequencing used peripheral blood mononuclear cells (PBMCs), obtained when the disease was refractory, from a patient treated with antithyroid drugs. Receptors originate from a female donor with Graves disease.

The chain links TRBV24-1 to TRBJ2-7; D not certain. The CDR3 is 9 amino acids. Trimming removed 9 bases at V and 6 bases at J, with 5 bases between. Per the germline V gene, CDR1 is KGHDR and CDR2 is SFDVKD. The DNA of the CDR3 is TGTGCCACCGTCATCGAGCAGTACTTC. Translating it yields CATVIEQYF.

CDR3: CASIPSGRGLSGNTIYF. CDR3 DNA sequence: TGTGCCAGCATTCCCTCGGGACGGGGACTTTCTGGAAACACCATATATTTT. The chain couples TRBV11-2 to TRBJ1-3; possibly TRBD1 for D (5 bases). Germline V gene sequence: CDR1 SGHAT, CDR2 FQNNGV. Trimming cost V 7 bases and J 1 base, with 20 bases left between them. This CDR3 is 17 amino acids long.

This clonotype was observed a handful of times. The V and J genes are TRBV10-2 and TRBJ1-1, with 8 bases lining up with TRBD1. The V gene end was trimmed by 6 bases and the J gene end by 1 base; junction bases not matched to a gene: 4. Germline assignment: CDR1 WSHSY and CDR2 SAAADI. This CDR3 is built from 14 residues. This chain's CDR3 is CASSWDRWNTEAFF. The CDR3 DNA follows: TGCGCCAGCAGCTGGGACAGGTGGAACACTGAAGCTTTCTTT.

The sample holds many counts of this clonotype. V usage is TRBV2 and J usage is TRBJ2-7; no firm D call. Trimming left V 6 bases short and J 3 bases short, with 12 bases between. From germline, CDR1 is SNHLY and CDR2 FYNNEI. This CDR3 comprises 13 residues. CDR3 residues: CASRSRQHYEQYF. DNA for the CDR3: TGTGCCAGCAGGTCCCGACAACACTACGAGCAGTACTTC. The variable domain in full, with the rest retrieved from reference TRBV2 and TRBJ2-7, is EPEVTQTPSHQVTQMGQEVILRCVPISNHLYFYWYRQILGQKVEFLVSFYNNEISEKSEIFDDQFSVERPDGSNFTLKIRSTKLEDSAMYFCASRSRQHYEQYFGPGTRLTVT.

The chain has TRBV19 and TRBJ1-2; possible D gene TRBD1, 6 bases. The germline V gene encodes CDR1 LNHDA and CDR2 SQIVND (reference sequence). This CDR3 is 15 amino acids long. V was clipped by 4 bases and J by 4 bases, with 16 bases between them. The CDR3 DNA reads TGTGCCAGTAGTACCAGACAGGAGACTTTCTATGGCTACACCTTC. It translates to CASSTRQETFYGYTF.

The chain is built from TRBV5-1 and TRBJ2-6; 8 bases match TRBD1. Germline lookup yields CDR1 SGHRS and CDR2 YFSETQ. CDR3 length equals 19 residues. Trimming took 0 bases from V and 0 from J; bases not matched to a gene: 8. The CDR3 DNA is TGCGCCAGCAGCTTGGCTGGGCAGGGGGCCCACTCTGGGGCCAACGTCCTGACTTTC. It yields the protein CASSLAGQGAHSGANVLTF.

In this sample, this clonotype turned up once. This could be a read error, since a much larger clone is one nucleotide away. V is TRBV5-5 and J is TRBJ1-5; the match to TRBD1 covers 9 bases. The CDR3 sequence is 14 residues long. Germline V gives CDR1 SGHKS, CDR2 YYEKEE (reference sequence). The CDR3 loop reads CACSSGTGNQPQHF. Written as DNA, the CDR3 is TGTGCCTGCAGCTCCGGGACAGGGAATCAGCCCCAGCATTTT.

The chain couples TRBV6-1 to TRBJ1-5, with TRBD1 identical over 11 bases. The germline V gene has CDR1 MNHNS and CDR2 SASEGT. V shed 3 bases, J shed 1 base, and the junction held 11 bases outside the gene matches. The CDR3 contains 19 residues. Here the CDR3 reads CASSEDRGRGYVSNQPQHF. In DNA, the CDR3 is TGTGCCAGCAGTGAGGACAGGGGGCGAGGGTATGTGAGCAATCAGCCCCAGCATTTT.

This chain joins TRBV19 and TRBJ1-3, with a possible D match to TRBD1 (6 bases). The ends were cut back, 4 bases at V and 1 base at J, with 14 bases in the middle. Germline V CDR1 and CDR2: LNHDA, SQIVND (reference sequence). CDR3 length equals 16 residues. Here the CDR3 DNA reads TGTGCCAGTAGTACCGGACAGACGAAGTCTGGAAACACCATATATTTT. Protein product: CASSTGQTKSGNTIYF. Filled out from reference TRBV19 and TRBJ1-3, the complete variable domain reads DGGITQSPKYLFRKEGQNVTLSCEQNLNHDAMYWYRQDPGQGLRLIYYSQIVNDFQKGDIAEGYSVSREKKESFPLTVTSAQKNPTAFYLCASSTGQTKSGNTIYFGEGSWLTVV.

This clonotype turned up a few times. The gene calls are TRBV2 and TRBJ1-5; D remains ambiguous. V lost 2 bases and J lost 4, with 6 bases in between. Germline V gene sequence: CDR1 SNHLY, CDR2 FYNNEI. The CDR3 is 13 residues long. The CDR3: CASSEIGNQPQHF. CDR3 nucleotide sequence: TGTGCCAGCAGTGAAATAGGGAATCAGCCCCAGCATTTT.

The V call is TRBV6-8, the J call TRBJ2-7; D gene unclear. Per the germline V gene, CDR1 is MNHGY and CDR2 is SAAAGT. V lost 2 bases and J lost 3, with 8 bases in between. This CDR3 is built from 13 residues. The CDR3 bases are TGTGCCAGCAGTTACGCCAGTTTCTACGAGCAGTACTTC. Amino acid sequence: CASSYASFYEQYF.

The V and J genes are TRBV9 and TRBJ2-2, with TRBD1 matching 8 bases. J lost 5 bases, V lost 0 bases, and 6 bases had no gene match. CDR1 and CDR2 (germline): SGDLS, YYNGEE. This CDR3 is built from 16 residues. CDR3 amino acids: CASSVAQGQVTGELFF. Written as DNA, the CDR3 is TGTGCCAGCAGCGTAGCCCAGGGACAGGTGACCGGGGAGCTGTTTTTT. The full variable domain, with the rest looked up from reference TRBV9 and TRBJ2-2, is DSGVTQTPKHLITATGQRVTLRCSPRSGDLSVYWYQQSLDQGLQFLIQYYNGEERAKGNILERFSAQQFPDLHSELNLSSLELGDSALYFCASSVAQGQVTGELFFGEGSRLTVL.

This clonotype showed up just a few times. This chain's CDR3 is CASRGWSAGTSGRTSYEQYF. The DNA for the CDR3 is TGTGCCAGCAGAGGGTGGAGCGCCGGGACTAGCGGGAGGACCTCCTACGAGCAGTACTTC. The chain recombines TRBV11-2 with TRBJ2-7; 15 positions match TRBD2. The CDR3 length is 20 residues. Germline lookup yields CDR1 SGHAT and CDR2 FQNNGV. Trimming removed 6 bases from V and 0 bases from J; junction bases left unmatched: 15.

V gene TRBV12-3 or TRBV12-4 combines with J gene TRBJ2-1; TRBD2 matches 7 bases. The CDR3 is made up of 15 amino acids. V shed 6 bases and J 4 bases; nucleotides not matched to a gene: 9. CDR3: CASRPGLVGYNEQFF. The CDR3 region has the DNA TGTGCCAGCAGGCCTGGACTAGTTGGATACAATGAGCAGTTCTTC.

The chain has TRBV20-1 and TRBJ1-5; the D gene is possibly TRBD1 (5 bases). V lost 3 bases, J lost 5 bases, and 23 bases lay in between. CDR1 is DFQATT, CDR2 SNEGSKA, per germline (reference sequence). The CDR3 spans 17 residues. The CDR3: CSASTGTPFNQDQPQHF. For the CDR3, the DNA is TGCAGTGCTAGCACGGGGACTCCTTTCAACCAGGATCAGCCCCAGCATTTT.

The table lists this clonotype with many counts. CDR3 residues: CSARIGNTGELFF. The DNA for the CDR3 is TGCAGTGCTAGGATCGGAAACACCGGGGAGCTGTTTTTT. This chain uses TRBV20-1 with TRBJ2-2; D remains unclear. The V gene lost 3 bases and the J gene lost 2 bases, with 7 bases spanning the gap. Germline CDR1 and CDR2: DFQATT and SNEGSKA (reference sequence). This CDR3 has 13 residues.

This clonotype was found a few times. The genes are TRBV6-2 or TRBV6-3 and TRBJ2-2; 9 bases are a match to TRBD1. V gave up 8 bases and J gave up 5 bases; unmatched junction bases: 6. The CDR3 is 14 amino acids. The V gene's germline CDR1 is MNHEY and CDR2 SVGEGT. The CDR3 reads CASAGTGSTGELFF. The CDR3 DNA is TGTGCCAGCGCCGGGACAGGGTCGACCGGGGAGCTGTTTTTT.

This clonotype was seen many times. The chain links TRBV6-1 to TRBJ2-5, with TRBD1 matching 8 bases. This CDR3 spans 16 amino acids. The germline V gene has CDR1 MNHNS and CDR2 SASEGT. Trimming took 1 base from V and 7 from J; bases not matched to a gene: 11. The CDR3 DNA follows: TGTGCCAGCAGTGAAGTGTCGGACAGGGAGAGAGGGACCCAGTACTTC. It yields the protein CASSEVSDRERGTQYF.

The chain recombines TRBV12-3 or TRBV12-4 with TRBJ1-4, with a possible D match to TRBD1 (6 bases). CDR3 length: 14 amino acids. Trimming removed 3 bases at V and 8 bases at J, with 13 bases between. The CDR3 spells CASSFLGAGEKLFF. The CDR3 DNA reads TGTGCCAGCAGTTTTCTGGGGGCTGGAGAAAAACTGTTTTTT.

This clonotype was detected only once. The V call is TRBV12-5, the J call TRBJ2-2; D is perhaps TRBD2 (6 bases). CDR1 LGHNT and CDR2 FRNRAP come from the germline V gene. V was trimmed by 4 bases and J by 3 bases, leaving 12 bases between them. The CDR3 has 15 amino acids. In DNA form, the CDR3 reads TGTGCTAGTGGTTCGCCCGGCGGGGACACCGGGGAGCTGTTTTTT. Translated: CASGSPGGDTGELFF.

The rearrangement uses TRBV7-9 and TRBJ1-2; D gene ambiguous. The length of the CDR3 is 15 residues. The germline CDR1 and CDR2 sequences are SEHNR and FQNEAQ (reference sequence). The V and J ends lost 5 bases and 2 bases respectively, with 15 bases between them. CDR3 region: CASSRNEAQNYGYTF. The DNA for the CDR3 is TGTGCCAGCAGCCGGAATGAGGCACAGAACTATGGCTACACCTTC.

A few counts support this clonotype. The rearrangement links TRBV29-1 to TRBJ1-1, with D possibly matching TRBD1 (5 bases). Trimming stripped 3 bases from V and 3 bases from J, with 11 bases between. This CDR3 contains 13 residues. Germline CDR1 SQVTM, CDR2 ANQGSEA. The CDR3 DNA reads as TGCAGCGTTGATAGGGGTGCGGACACTGAAGCTTTCTTT. Translating gives CSVDRGADTEAFF. The whole variable domain, remainder taken from reference TRBV29-1 and TRBJ1-1, is SAVISQKPSRDICQRGTSLTIQCQVDSQVTMMFWYRQQPGQSLTLIATANQGSEATYESGFVIDKFPISRPNLTFSTLTVSNMSPEDSSIYLCSVDRGADTEAFFGQGTRLTVV.

In this sample, this clonotype turned up a few times. The chain links TRBV3-1 to TRBJ2-5; D is unclear. Germline V gene data show CDR1 as LGHDT and CDR2 as YNNKEL (reference sequence). V was cut by 2 bases and J by 7 bases, with 11 bases left in between. The CDR3 runs 13 residues. The CDR3 is CASSQSPPGTQYF. CDR3 in DNA: TGTGCCAGCAGCCAATCTCCACCGGGGACCCAGTACTTC.